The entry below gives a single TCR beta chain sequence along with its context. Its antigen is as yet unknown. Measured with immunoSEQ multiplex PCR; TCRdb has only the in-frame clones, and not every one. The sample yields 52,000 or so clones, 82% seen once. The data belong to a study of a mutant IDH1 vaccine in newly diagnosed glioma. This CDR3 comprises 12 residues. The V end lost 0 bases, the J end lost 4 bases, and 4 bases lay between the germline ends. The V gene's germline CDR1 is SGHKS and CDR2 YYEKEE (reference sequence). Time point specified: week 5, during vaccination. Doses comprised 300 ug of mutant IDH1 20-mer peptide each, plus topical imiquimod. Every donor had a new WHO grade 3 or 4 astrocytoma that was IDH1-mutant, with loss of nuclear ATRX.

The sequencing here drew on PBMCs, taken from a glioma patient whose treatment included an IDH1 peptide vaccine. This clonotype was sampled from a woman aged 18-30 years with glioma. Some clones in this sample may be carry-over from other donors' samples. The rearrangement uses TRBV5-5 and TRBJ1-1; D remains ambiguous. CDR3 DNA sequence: TGTGCCAGCAGCTTGGTGGGCACTGAAGCTTTCTTT. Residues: CASSLVGTEAFF. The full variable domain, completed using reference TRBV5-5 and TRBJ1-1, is DAGVTQSPTHLIKTRGQQVTLRCSPISGHKSVSWYQQVLGQGPQFIFQYYEKEERGRGNFPDRFSARQFPNYSSELNVNALLLGDSALYLCASSLVGTEAFFGQGTRLTVV.